This T cell receptor beta chain emerged from a study of neoadjuvant anti-PD-1 for oral cavity cancer. Measured with immunoSEQ multiplex PCR; TCRdb has only the in-frame clones, and not every one. The sample yields about 16,000 clones, 55% to 75% seen once. This clone was seen only once. The CDR3 is made up of 17 amino acids. Germline V gene lookup returns CDR1 SGHTA and CDR2 FQGNSA. V shed 1 base, J shed 1 base, and the junction held 8 bases outside the gene matches. The sequence was collected from a person aged 40-85 years with oral cavity squamous cell carcinoma. V is TRBV7-2 and J is TRBJ2-3; 7 bases match TRBD2. The sample in question was PBMCs, obtained before nivolumab (anti-PD-1) treatment. In DNA, the CDR3 is TGTGCCAGCAGCTTAGAAGGTAGCGGACTAGGCACAGATACGCAGTATTTT. It translates to CASSLEGSGLGTDTQYF.